This T cell receptor (beta chain) was obtained from a study of OX40 agonist ivuxolimab in advanced cancers. Study-wide context: The costimulatory receptor OX40 (CD134) was targeted by ivuxolimab, a fully human IgG2 agonistic monoclonal antibody. The paper describes the monotherapy dose-escalation part (N of about 47 patients) of the phase I trial of ivuxolimab. Intravenous ivuxolimab was administered to patients every 2 weeks at six dose levels: 0.01, 0.1, 0.3, 1.5, 3 and 10 mg/kg. The purpose of peripheral TCRbeta sequencing was to test whether ivuxolimab changed TCR sequence diversity and led to clonal T-cell expansion. Partial responses occurred in three dose-escalation patients: two with cutaneous melanoma and one with hepatocellular carcinoma. The dose-escalation cohort was about 86% male with a mean age of roughly 60 years, ranging from roughly 20 to 80. Of the roughly 50 dose-escalation patients, hepatocellular carcinoma was present in around 20, melanoma in approximately 15, renal cell carcinoma in 9 and head and neck cancer in 9. Prior anti-PD-1, anti-PD-L1 or anti-CTLA-4 therapy was permitted, and about two fifths of dose-escalation patients had received checkpoint inhibitors.

Patients with a history of autoimmune disease or receiving systemic immunosuppression were excluded from the trial. In every dose cohort, peripheral blood was drawn for TCR sequencing at baseline, cycle 4 day 1, and cycle 7 day 1. Samples were obtained from an open-label, multicenter, first-in-human phase I dose-escalation trial of ivuxolimab. The trial enrolled adults with locally advanced or metastatic head and neck squamous cell, hepatocellular, melanoma or renal cell carcinoma. Before TCR sequencing, CD4+ T cells and CD8+ T cells from peripheral blood were sorted into separate populations. With respect to this clone: Its antigen has not been determined. Base qualities were left out, and no much larger clone turns up one base away.

General conclusions and limits of the study: On average, CD8+ T cells showed more expanded clones than CD4+ T cells after ivuxolimab. At doses from 0.1 to 3.0 mg/kg, clonal expansion was seen in both CD4+ and CD8+ blood T cells between baseline and week 6. Low levels of normalized T-cell clonal expansion were also seen in some patients who did not respond. Antigen specificity was not determined for the clonally expanded peripheral T cells. Partial responders in the 0.1-3.0 mg/kg groups had among the lowest normalized peripheral clonal expansion, especially among CD8+ T cells.

To sequence the TCRbeta CDR3 region, genomic DNA was isolated from the sorted cells. TCRbeta CDR3 regions were sequenced using the immunoSEQ Assay. Entries here come from immuneACCESS through TCRdb and include only in-frame sequences with V and J called. Some clones fail to appear in such tables; in the studies checked, an unresolved V gene covers under half of the shortfall, and the cause of the remainder is unknown. A total of fewer than 85,000 clones appear in this sample, roughly 90% of them only once. The leading ten clones occupy 0.55% to 0.7% of the sample. From its cysteine to its phenylalanine, the CDR3 spans 18 amino acids. Left in the record is the CDR3 DNA by itself, 54 bases read in frame from the first base.

The rearranged segments are TRBV12-1 and TRBJ2-7; no check of the table's D call, TRBD1, against the DNA was made. TRBV12-1 is a pseudogene locus. The sequence derives from an adult with an advanced solid tumor such as melanoma, head and neck, liver or kidney cancer. Specimen: CD4+ or CD8+ T cells sorted from blood, collected in a trial of the OX40 agonist ivuxolimab. The nucleotides are TGTGCCAGCAGCCTGGAAGAACGATCGGCAGGGGGCTCCTACGAGCAGTACTTC. The translation is CASSLEERSAGGSYEQYF.